This T cell receptor beta chain was retrieved from a study of T cell changes during pregnancy in multiple sclerosis. V gave up 4 bases and J gave up 5 bases; unmatched junction bases: 12. This CDR3 has 15 amino acids. Germline lookup yields CDR1 SGHRS and CDR2 YFSETQ. Assay used: immunoSEQ multiplex PCR; TCRdb lists only in-frame clones, some missing. The sample holds 60,000 or so clones, about 87% seen once. The chain joins TRBV5-1 to TRBJ2-7; the match to TRBD1 covers 7 bases. The TCR comes from a human donor whose cells served as feeder cells for cultures in a pregnancy study. Specimen: peripheral blood from another person, used as feeder cells. This CDR3 reads CASSVSFTGVNEQYF. The CDR3 nucleotides read TGCGCCAGCAGCGTGTCCTTCACAGGGGTCAACGAGCAGTACTTC.